This T cell receptor (beta chain) comes out of a study of blood T cell repertoires in COVID-19. Germline lookup yields CDR1 SGHNT and CDR2 YENEEA. Unmatched junction bases numbered 2, after V lost 4 bases and J lost 5 bases. The CDR3 contains 13 residues. Produced via immunoSEQ multiplex PCR; TCRdb's table is partial and in-frame only. Of about 44,000 clones listed, roughly 88% are singletons. The sample was peripheral blood. This TCR was sampled from a woman in her forties with acute or convalescent COVID-19. The V gene is TRBV11-3, the J gene TRBJ2-7; 10 nucleotides align to TRBD1. The DNA for the CDR3 is TGTGCCAGCAGCTCCGGGACAGGGGACGAGCAGTACTTC. It codes for CASSSGTGDEQYF.